The T cell receptor beta chain under discussion was sequenced for a study of shared clonotypes between healthy human individuals. Repertoires were generated with immunoSEQ multiplex PCR, while TCRdb's copy carries only in-frame clones and drops some. The data hold 1.5 million to 2.5 million clones, with about 95% observed a single time. CD8 cells classed as naive were CD45RO-negative and positively selected for CCR7, excluding terminally differentiated effector memory CD45RA+ cells. This CDR3 has 14 residues. Per germline, CDR1 SGHRS and CDR2 YFSETQ. Deletions cut 0 bases from V and 6 bases from J, with 12 bases between. Note on this clone: What it recognizes is unknown.

Study-level findings and limits: The study found lower generation probabilities in non-shared clonotypes than in those shared by all four donors.

The V call is TRBV5-1, the J call TRBJ2-5; TRBD1 is a possible D gene (5 bases). The receptor was derived from a man aged 18 to 30 in good health. Source material: naive CD8+ T cells sorted from blood. CDR3 loop: CASSLVAGLKTQYF. The CDR3 DNA follows: TGCGCCAGCAGCTTGGTAGCAGGGTTGAAGACCCAGTACTTC.